The 22 T cell receptor beta chains presented below share a single source sample, sequenced in a study of monozygotic twins with inflammatory bowel disease. TCRdb re-called the 5' RACE reads and shows each CDR3 protein once, DNA omitted. Its clone listing holds some 440,000 distinct CDR3 sequences. Sequenced sample: blood. These receptors were taken from a human donor with ulcerative colitis or Crohn's disease, or a healthy co-twin of an affected twin (not recorded which).

The chain uses TRBV5-1 and TRBJ1-1; the TCRdb D gene call, TRBD1, has no DNA to confirm it. CDR3 length: 13 amino acids. CDR1 SGHRS and CDR2 YFSETQ come from the germline V gene. The CDR3 loop reads CASSVTGWTEAFF.

V is TRBV12-3 or TRBV12-4 and J is TRBJ1-1; the TCRdb D gene call, TRBD1, has no DNA to confirm it. The CDR3 is 15 residues long. The CDR3 region is CASSPQGVGSTEAFF.

This sequence joins TRBV4-2 and TRBJ2-3; TCRdb indicates TRBD1, and absent DNA this call remains unverified. The germline V gene has CDR1 LGHNA and CDR2 YNFKEQ. The length of the CDR3 is 17 residues. CDR3: CASSQQPQGGGTDTQYF.

The genes are TRBV20-1 and TRBJ2-5. CDR1 and CDR2 (germline): DFQATT, SNEGSKA (reference sequence). The CDR3 length is 11 residues. The CDR3 loop is CSARQQETQYF.

The J gene is TRBJ2-1, the V gene TRBV11-2; TCRdb proposes TRBD2, but this gene call is untestable without DNA. The germline V gene encodes CDR1 SGHAT and CDR2 FQNNGV. CDR3 length equals 15 residues. The chain's CDR3 is CASSLRSRAPNKQFF.

The chain couples TRBV11-2 to TRBJ2-2. Germline values: CDR1 SGHAT, CDR2 FQNNGV. This CDR3 has 14 residues. The CDR3 spells CASSLNRQTGELFF. The whole variable domain, filled in from reference TRBV11-2 and TRBJ2-2, reads EAGVAQSPRYKIIEKRQSVAFWCNPISGHATLYWYQQILGQGPKLLIQFQNNGVVDDSQLPKDRFSAERLKGVDSTLKIQPAKLEDSAVYLCASSLNRQTGELFFGEGSRLTVL.

This CDR3 reads CASSLAGQGYNEQFF. The chain employs TRBV5-5 and TRBJ2-1; with no DNA, the TCRdb D assignment of TRBD1 cannot be verified. Germline CDR1 SGHKS, CDR2 YYEKEE (reference sequence). This CDR3 contains 15 residues.

This chain uses TRBV5-1 with TRBJ2-3. From germline, CDR1 is SGHRS and CDR2 YFSETQ. CDR3 length: 15 residues. The CDR3 loop is CASSPQGMSTDTQYF.

This rearrangement joins TRBV5-5 to TRBJ2-3; TCRdb calls TRBD1, which cannot be checked without DNA. Germline assignment: CDR1 SGHKS and CDR2 YYEKEE (reference sequence). The CDR3 runs 16 residues. The CDR3 loop reads CASSNSDRAGTDTQYF.

The chain recombines TRBV18 with TRBJ2-5. The CDR3 consists of 14 residues. Per germline, CDR1 KGHSH and CDR2 LQKENI. CDR3 amino acids: CASSPLRSQETQYF.

This CDR3 is CASSMGQGRTGELFF. The V and J genes are TRBV19 and TRBJ2-2; TCRdb calls TRBD1, which cannot be checked without DNA. This CDR3 spans 15 amino acids. CDR1 is LNHDA, CDR2 SQIVND, per germline (reference sequence).

The gene calls are TRBV20-1 and TRBJ2-1; there is no DNA to check the TCRdb D call of TRBD2. The germline V gene encodes CDR1 DFQATT and CDR2 SNEGSKA (reference sequence). The CDR3 contains 16 residues. The CDR3 here is CSASGASGSGRNEQFF.

The rearrangement joins TRBV4-2 to TRBJ1-2. This CDR3 has 14 residues. Germline V gene data show CDR1 as LGHNA and CDR2 as YNFKEQ. The CDR3 loop is CASSQDPLNYGYTF.

The J gene is TRBJ2-7, the V gene TRBV29-1; TCRdb's D call of TRBD2 is untestable without DNA. The CDR3 loop spans 14 amino acids. Looked up from germline, CDR1 is SQVTM and CDR2 is ANQGSEA. Here the CDR3 reads CSVGGLAGVREQYF.

This chain uses TRBV12-3 or TRBV12-4 with TRBJ1-1; TCRdb returns TRBD1, unconfirmable since there is no DNA. CDR3 length equals 16 residues. CDR3 sequence reads: CASSATPGHANTEAFF.

The chain joins TRBV7-2 to TRBJ1-4; TCRdb picks TRBD1, but there is no DNA to check that call. The germline V gene encodes CDR1 SGHTA and CDR2 FQGNSA. This CDR3 comprises 14 residues. CDR3 amino acids: CASSRQGPVEKLFF.

CDR3 protein: CATSGNTDTQYF. The chain carries TRBV24-1 and TRBJ2-3. Per the germline V gene, CDR1 is KGHDR and CDR2 is SFDVKD. The CDR3 runs to 12 residues.

The V call is TRBV29-1, the J call TRBJ2-1; TCRdb's D call, TRBD1, is unchecked because there is no DNA. The germline V gene encodes CDR1 SQVTM and CDR2 ANQGSEA. This CDR3 has 11 residues. The CDR3 loop reads CSVKGANEQFF.

The J gene is TRBJ1-1, the V gene TRBV18. Germline V gives CDR1 KGHSH, CDR2 LQKENI. The CDR3 is 14 amino acids. CDR3 sequence reads: CASSPRSRNTEAFF.

The chain joins TRBV7-8 to TRBJ2-1. The germline V gene encodes CDR1 SGHVS and CDR2 FQNEAQ. The CDR3 contains 16 residues. The CDR3 loop reads CASSLVQLNLYNEQFF.

The gene calls are TRBV20-1 and TRBJ2-3; lacking DNA, the TRBD1 call made by TCRdb goes unchecked. Germline CDR1 is DFQATT and CDR2 is SNEGSKA (reference sequence). This CDR3 comprises 14 residues. The CDR3 region is CSAPSGRGADTQYF.

The chain employs TRBV5-1 and TRBJ1-1; TCRdb returns TRBD1, unconfirmable since there is no DNA. Germline V lookup: CDR1 SGHRS, CDR2 YFSETQ. The CDR3 contains 14 residues. CDR3 residues: CASSSGQPNTEAFF.